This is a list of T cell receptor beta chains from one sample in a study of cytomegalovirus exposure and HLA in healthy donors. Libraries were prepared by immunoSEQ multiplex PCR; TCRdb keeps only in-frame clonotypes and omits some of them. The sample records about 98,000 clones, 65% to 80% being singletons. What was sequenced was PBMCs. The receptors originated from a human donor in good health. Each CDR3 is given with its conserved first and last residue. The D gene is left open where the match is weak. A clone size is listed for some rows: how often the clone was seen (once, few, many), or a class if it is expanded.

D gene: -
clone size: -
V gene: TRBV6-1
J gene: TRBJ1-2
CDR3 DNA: TGTGCCAGCAGTGATAATTACCAGGGGCTCTCTGGCTACACCTTC
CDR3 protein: CASSDNYQGLSGYTF

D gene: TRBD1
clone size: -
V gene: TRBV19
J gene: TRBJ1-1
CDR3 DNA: TGTGCCAGTAGAACCAGGACAGGGGGCATGAACACTGAAGCTTTCTTT
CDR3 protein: CASRTRTGGMNTEAFF

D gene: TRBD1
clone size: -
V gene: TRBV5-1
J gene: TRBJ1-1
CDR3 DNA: TGCGCCAGCAGCGGCAGGACAGGGGGAAAAACTGAAGCTTTCTTT
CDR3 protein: CASSGRTGGKTEAFF

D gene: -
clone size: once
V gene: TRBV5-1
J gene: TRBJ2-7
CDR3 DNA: TGCGCCAGCACATCGGCGGGGATCTACGAGCAGTACTTC
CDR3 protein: CASTSAGIYEQYF

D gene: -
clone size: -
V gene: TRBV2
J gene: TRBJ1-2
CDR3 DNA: TGTGCCAGCAGTGAAGAGCAGGTTGCTGGCTACACCTTC
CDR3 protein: CASSEEQVAGYTF

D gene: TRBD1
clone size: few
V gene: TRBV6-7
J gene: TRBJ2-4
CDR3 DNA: TGTGCCAGCGGTAGCGAAGGGTTGACAGGGGAAGGTTTTCAGTACTTC
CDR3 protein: CASGSEGLTGEGFQYF

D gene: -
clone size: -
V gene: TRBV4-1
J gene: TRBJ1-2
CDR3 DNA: TGCGCCAGCAGCCAAGTATGGGCCGTTAATTGGGGCTACACCTTC
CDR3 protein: CASSQVWAVNWGYTF

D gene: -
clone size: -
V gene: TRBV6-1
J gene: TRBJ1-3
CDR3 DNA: TGTGCCAGCAGTTATGACTACACCATATATTTT
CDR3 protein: CASSYDYTIYF

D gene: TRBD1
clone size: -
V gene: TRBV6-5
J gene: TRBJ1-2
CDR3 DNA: TGTGCCAGCAGTAGGGGGCTGGGCTATGGCTACACCTTC
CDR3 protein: CASSRGLGYGYTF

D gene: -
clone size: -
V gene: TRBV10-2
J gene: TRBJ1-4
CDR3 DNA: TGCGCCAGCAGTTTGAGTGAAAAACTGTTTTTT
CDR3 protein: CASSLSEKLFF

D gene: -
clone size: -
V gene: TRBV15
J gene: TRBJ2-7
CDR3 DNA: TGTGCCACCAGCAGAGATCGGTACAGATCCTACGAGCAGTACTTC
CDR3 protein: CATSRDRYRSYEQYF

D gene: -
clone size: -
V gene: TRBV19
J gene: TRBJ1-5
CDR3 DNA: TGTGCCAGTAGTATTTCGGGTTCCCAAGGTTGGCCCCAGCATTTT
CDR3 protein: CASSISGSQGWPQHF

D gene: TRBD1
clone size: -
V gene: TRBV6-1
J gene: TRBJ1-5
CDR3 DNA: TGTGCCAGCCGGCGACAGGGGGAGGTTGGCCAGCCCCAGCATTTT
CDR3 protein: CASRRQGEVGQPQHF

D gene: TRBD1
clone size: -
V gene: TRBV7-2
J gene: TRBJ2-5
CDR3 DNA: TGTGCCAGCAGCTTTACAGGGGGCCAAGAGACCCAGTACTTC
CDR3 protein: CASSFTGGQETQYF

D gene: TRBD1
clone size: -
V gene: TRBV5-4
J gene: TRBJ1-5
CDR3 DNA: TGTGCCAGCAGCTTTGAGAGGGGGCGAGATCAGCCCCAGCATTTT
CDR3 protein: CASSFERGRDQPQHF

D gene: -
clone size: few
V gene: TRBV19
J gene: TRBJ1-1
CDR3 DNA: TGTGCCAGTAGTACGACAGTCAACACTGAAGCTTTCTTT
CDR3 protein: CASSTTVNTEAFF

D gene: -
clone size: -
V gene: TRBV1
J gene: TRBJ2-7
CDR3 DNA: TGCACCAGCAGCCCGGGACTCCAGCCGGGGTACGAGCAGTACTTC
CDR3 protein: CTSSPGLQPGYEQYF

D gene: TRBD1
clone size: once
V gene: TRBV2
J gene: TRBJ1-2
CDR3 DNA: TGTGCCAGCAGTCCTACCGGGACAGGGGGAGGCTACACCTTC
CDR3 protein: CASSPTGTGGGYTF